The 23 T cell receptor beta chains reported below all come from one sample, sequenced in a study of T cells after yellow fever vaccination. TCRdb independently ran MiXCR on the 5' RACE reads; one entry per CDR3 protein. The sample consists of about 350,000 distinct CDR3 sequences, around 12% of them appearing once. The sample in question was CD4+ T cells sorted from PBMCs, obtained 15 days after the yellow fever booster vaccination. These receptors all come from a man aged 18 to 30 who received the YFV17D yellow fever vaccine.

At least ten counts were recorded for this clonotype. The CDR3 DNA follows: TGCGCCAGCAGCGCAGCCCCGACAGTAGACGAGCAGTACTTC. Translated, it gives CASSAAPTVDEQYF. The chain is built from TRBV5-1 and TRBJ2-7, with a tentative D call TRBD1 (5 bases). Germline-derived CDR1 and CDR2 are SGHRS and YFSETQ. Trimming cost V 4 bases and J 5 bases, with 16 bases left between them. This CDR3 contains 14 residues.

The chain has TRBV5-1 and TRBJ2-4, with 7 bases matching TRBD1. Germline V gene lookup returns CDR1 SGHRS and CDR2 YFSETQ. Trimming removed 0 bases from V and 0 bases from J; junction bases left unmatched: 12. The length of the CDR3 is 19 residues. For the CDR3, the DNA is TGCGCCAGCAGCTTGGAATTGAGGGGGCAGCCCCTAGCCAAAAACATTCAGTACTTC. Translated: CASSLELRGQPLAKNIQYF.

The V call is TRBV6-5, the J call TRBJ2-5; 10 bases agree with TRBD2. Germline V gene lookup returns CDR1 MNHEY and CDR2 SVGAGI. V lost 7 bases and J lost 1; bases outside the gene matches: 3. The CDR3 length is 14 residues. The CDR3 sequence: CASIQRGGQETQYF. CDR3 DNA sequence: TGTGCCAGCATCCAGCGGGGGGGCCAAGAGACCCAGTACTTC.

This clonotype was seen many times. The chain recombines TRBV12-3 or TRBV12-4 with TRBJ2-7; D uncertain. This CDR3 has 13 residues. V lost 0 bases and J lost 4, with 7 bases in between. The CDR3 reads CASSLAPGYEQYF. The CDR3 bases are TGTGCCAGCAGTTTAGCGCCCGGGTACGAGCAGTACTTC.

In its sample, this clonotype was seen a few times. The rearrangement uses TRBV6-2 or TRBV6-3 and TRBJ2-4; weak D call: TRBD1 (5 bases). Germline lookup yields CDR1 MNHEY and CDR2 SVGEGT. This CDR3 is built from 12 residues. V was pared by 5 bases and J by 4 bases, with 6 bases between. This CDR3 is CASSHRKNIQYF. CDR3 DNA sequence: TGTGCCAGCAGTCACAGGAAAAACATTCAGTACTTC.

This rearrangement joins TRBV7-9 to TRBJ1-3; D unresolved. This CDR3 is 15 amino acids long. Germline assignment: CDR1 SEHNR and CDR2 FQNEAQ (reference sequence). The V end lost 5 bases, the J end lost 0 bases, and 11 bases lay between the germline ends. CDR3 amino acids: CASSPDGYSGNTIYF. For the CDR3, the DNA is TGTGCCAGCAGCCCCGACGGATACTCTGGAAACACCATATATTTT.

V is TRBV29-1 and J is TRBJ1-1; D may be TRBD1 (5 bases). The V and J ends lost 6 bases and 6 bases respectively, with 14 bases between them. Germline V CDR1 and CDR2: SQVTM, ANQGSEA. The CDR3 sequence is 12 residues long. The CDR3: CSVSSLGPEAFF. CDR3 in DNA: TGCAGCGTAAGCAGCTTGGGGCCTGAAGCTTTCTTT.

This clonotype was detected only once. Germline is not matched at one junction end, which may reflect a read error. The chain recombines TRBV10-3 with TRBJ1-6, with D unresolved. The germline V gene has CDR1 ENHRY and CDR2 SYGVKD. The CDR3 runs to 17 residues. This chain's CDR3 is CDYTGPHHFSYNSPLQF. CDR3 DNA sequence: TGCGACTACACCGGGCCTCACCATTTCTCCTATAATTCACCCCTCCAATTT.

V is TRBV7-7 and J is TRBJ2-7; weak D call: TRBD2 (5 bases). The CDR3 covers 14 residues. CDR1 is SSHAT and CDR2 is FNYEAQ in the germline V gene (reference sequence). The chain's CDR3 is CASSLDDREDEQYV. Here the CDR3 DNA reads TGTGCTAGCAGCTTAGATGACCGGGAAGACGAGCAGTACGTC.

This clonotype was observed a handful of times. The V and J genes are TRBV6-5 and TRBJ2-1; D is ambiguous. The germline V gene encodes CDR1 MNHEY and CDR2 SVGAGI. The V end lost 2 bases, the J end lost 9 bases, and 14 bases lay between the germline ends. The CDR3 consists of 14 residues. The CDR3: CASSYGQRRREQFF. Here the CDR3 DNA reads TGTGCCAGCAGTTACGGGCAGCGCCGGCGTGAGCAGTTCTTC.

This clonotype was seen only a few times. The V gene is TRBV7-6, the J gene TRBJ1-1; D possibly corresponds to TRBD1 (5 bases). The V end lost 0 bases, the J end lost 3 bases, and 11 bases lay between the germline ends. The CDR3 runs to 15 residues. Germline loops: CDR1 SGHVS, CDR2 FNYEAQ. CDR3 sequence: CASSLAQWGDTEAFF. As DNA, the CDR3 is TGTGCCAGCAGCTTAGCGCAATGGGGGGACACTGAAGCTTTCTTT. Complete variable domain (other parts from reference TRBV7-6 and TRBJ1-1): GAGVSQSPRYKVTKRGQDVALRCDPISGHVSLYWYRQALGQGPEFLTYFNYEAQQDKSGLPNDRFSAERPEGSISTLTIQRTEQRDSAMYRCASSLAQWGDTEAFFGQGTRLTVV.

In nucleotides, the CDR3 is TGCAGTGCCAGCGACAGGGTATGGAATCAGCCCCAGCATTTT. It is translated as CSASDRVWNQPQHF. The V gene is TRBV20-1, the J gene TRBJ1-5, with 7 bases aligning to TRBD1. The J segment lost 4 bases and the V segment lost 6 bases, leaving 9 bases of the junction unmatched. CDR3 length: 14 amino acids. Germline CDR1 reads DFQATT; CDR2 reads SNEGSKA (reference sequence).

The sample holds many counts of this clonotype. The chain combines TRBV5-5 with TRBJ2-3; a possible D gene is TRBD1 (6 bases). From germline, CDR1 is SGHKS and CDR2 YYEKEE (reference sequence). The CDR3 is made up of 15 amino acids. V lost 0 bases and J 3 bases, leaving 11 bases between the germline ends. CDR3 region: CASSLVQGQTDTQYF. The CDR3 DNA is TGTGCCAGCAGCTTGGTACAGGGTCAGACAGATACGCAGTATTTT.

CDR3 loop: CASSQAQGNPLNTEAFF. The CDR3 bases are TGTGCCAGCAGCCAAGCCCAGGGGAACCCTTTGAACACTGAAGCTTTCTTT. The chain couples TRBV4-2 to TRBJ1-1; tentatively, D is TRBD1 (6 bases). The V end lost 1 base, the J end lost 0 bases, and 15 bases lay between the germline ends. The CDR3 consists of 17 residues. The germline gives CDR1 LGHNA, CDR2 YNFKEQ.

This clonotype was counted ten times or more. J is TRBJ2-5 and V is TRBV11-2; D is uncertain. Per germline, CDR1 SGHAT and CDR2 FQNNGV. The CDR3 extends over 16 amino acids. The ends were cut back, 2 bases at V and 0 bases at J, with 13 bases in the middle. The CDR3 DNA reads TGTGCCAGCAGCTTAATGGGCACGGCGTACCAAGAGACCCAGTACTTC. Its translation: CASSLMGTAYQETQYF.

At least ten counts were recorded for this clonotype. The V call is TRBV20-1, the J call TRBJ1-2; D remains unclear. The V end was cut by 6 bases, the J end by 5 bases, with 10 bases between. This CDR3 is built from 11 residues. Germline CDR1 and CDR2: DFQATT and SNEGSKA (reference sequence). DNA of the CDR3: TGCAGTGCCTTGAGCGAGTATGGCTACACCTTC. It codes for CSALSEYGYTF.

There are a few counts of this clonotype. CDR3 bases: TGCGCCAGCAGCCAAGTCGGTAGCTCTGGGGCCAACGTCCTGACTTTC. This translates into CASSQVGSSGANVLTF. This sequence joins TRBV4-1 and TRBJ2-6; unclear D gene. The V gene lost 1 base and the J gene lost 0 bases, with 7 bases spanning the gap. Per germline, CDR1 MGHRA and CDR2 YSYEKL. The CDR3 contains 16 residues.

This clonotype was seen many times. The chain couples TRBV4-3 to TRBJ2-1; 11 nucleotides line up with TRBD2. The CDR3 runs to 15 residues. Germline V gene sequence: CDR1 LGHNA, CDR2 YSLEER. Losses at the gene ends were 2 bases for V and 7 bases for J; bases not matched to a gene: 4. CDR3 sequence: CASSQPSGGTNEQFF. DNA of the CDR3: TGCGCCAGCAGCCAACCTAGCGGGGGGACGAATGAGCAGTTCTTC.

This clonotype occurred many times. This chain connects TRBV4-1 to TRBJ2-3; 12 bases align to TRBD1. The J segment lost 5 bases and the V segment lost 6 bases, leaving 6 bases of the junction unmatched. Germline CDR1 and CDR2: MGHRA and YSYEKL. CDR3 size: 15 residues. The CDR3 sequence is CASRRDRGLGDTQYF. The CDR3 DNA reads as TGCGCCAGCAGAAGGGACAGGGGGCTTGGAGATACGCAGTATTTT.

This clonotype showed up just a few times. The chain recombines TRBV7-9 with TRBJ2-1; D unresolved. The germline V gene has CDR1 SEHNR and CDR2 FQNEAQ (reference sequence). V dropped 5 bases and J dropped 4 bases, with 9 bases sitting between them. The CDR3 has 13 residues. The DNA of the CDR3 is TGTGCCAGCAGCCACCGATTGTACAATGAGCAGTTCTTC. Translation gives CASSHRLYNEQFF.

The chain combines TRBV20-1 with TRBJ2-1, with D possibly matching TRBD2 (6 bases). The germline V gene has CDR1 DFQATT and CDR2 SNEGSKA (reference sequence). V lost 1 base and J 10 bases, leaving 23 bases between the germline ends. The CDR3 extends over 16 amino acids. The CDR3 nucleotides read TGCAGTGCTAGAGGTCGCCAGGGTCGCCGGAGGGACGAGCAGTTCTTC. It yields the protein CSARGRQGRRRDEQFF.

Only a few counts were recorded for this clonotype. The chain joins TRBV12-3 or TRBV12-4 to TRBJ2-1; 9 bases fit TRBD1. Unmatched junction bases numbered 6, after V lost 5 bases and J lost 10 bases. This CDR3 is built from 13 residues. The CDR3 region is CASSVQDRGEQFF. DNA of the CDR3: TGTGCCAGCAGTGTTCAGGACAGGGGAGAGCAGTTCTTC.

In its sample, this clonotype was seen a few times. The chain joins TRBV2 to TRBJ1-2, with D unresolved. The CDR3 covers 11 residues. CDR1 is SNHLY and CDR2 is FYNNEI in the germline V gene. Trimming removed 4 bases at V and 7 bases at J, with 7 bases between. The CDR3 DNA reads TGTGCCAGCAGTGTGGTAGGTGGCTACACCTTC. It yields the protein CASSVVGGYTF.